One sample yielded the 10 T cell receptor beta chains listed below, sequenced in a study of blood T cells in healthy people across ages. A second roughly 6 to 12 cycle PCR used barcoded and J-beta primers. From the 5' RACE reads, TCRdb called clonotypes with MiXCR, one entry per CDR3 protein. This sample yields about 630,000 distinct CDR3 sequences, of which roughly 21% are seen a single time; more than 3% belongs to the top ten. Sequencing input: blood. These receptor sequences come from a man aged 70-80 years in good health.

The rearrangement uses TRBV27 and TRBJ2-7; TRBD1 matches at 7 bases. V shed 6 bases, J shed 5 bases, and the junction held 4 bases outside the gene matches. This CDR3 spans 12 amino acids. In germline, CDR1 is MNHEY, CDR2 SMNVEV (reference sequence). The CDR3 DNA sequence: TGTGCCAGCAGAAGACAGGGCAACGAGCAGTACTTC. It translates to CASRRQGNEQYF.

As for this clonotype: A read error may produce the germline difference seen at one junction end. This rearrangement joins TRBV15 to TRBJ2-5; 7 nucleotides agree with TRBD1. Germline loops: CDR1 LNHNV, CDR2 YYDKDF (reference sequence). This CDR3 has 14 residues. The CDR3 region has the DNA TGTGCCAGCGCAACCGGATCGCTAGAGGGGGCACGGTTCTTC. This gives the protein CASATGSLEGARFF.

This clonotype was seen only a few times. The rearrangement uses TRBV18 and TRBJ2-3; TRBD2 aligns across 13 bases. The CDR3 totals 17 residues. The V and J ends lost 3 bases and 2 bases, in that order; junction bases with no gene match: 5. CDR1 and CDR2 from the germline V gene are KGHSH and LQKENI. DNA for the CDR3: TGTGCCAGCTCACCCGGGGGACTAGCGGGAATCACAGATACGCAGTATTTT. Amino acids: CASSPGGLAGITDTQYF.

V gene TRBV6-2 or TRBV6-3 combines with J gene TRBJ2-3; 12 nucleotides line up with TRBD2. The CDR3 runs to 16 residues. V lost 4 bases to trimming and J lost 4 bases; unmatched junction nucleotides: 6. The germline CDR1 and CDR2 sequences are MNHEY and SVGEGT. CDR3 sequence (DNA): TGTGCCAGCAGTTTCCTAGCGGGAGGGCCGGCAGATACGCAGTATTTT. Its protein is CASSFLAGGPADTQYF.

In this sample, this clonotype turned up many times. The V gene is TRBV6-1, the J gene TRBJ2-4; perhaps D is TRBD1 or TRBD2 (6 bases each). V lost 8 bases to trimming and J lost 9 bases, with 17 bases between them. The CDR3 totals 13 residues. Germline assignment: CDR1 MNHNS and CDR2 SASEGT. CDR3 nucleotide sequence: TGTGCCAGCGGGTTAGAACAGGGAGGCATTCAGTACTTC. As protein: CASGLEQGGIQYF.

V usage is TRBV28 and J usage is TRBJ2-5; the D is unclear. The germline CDR1 and CDR2 sequences are MDHEN and SYDVKM. This CDR3 comprises 12 residues. V was trimmed by 7 bases and J by 1 base, leaving 7 bases between them. The DNA for the CDR3 is TGTGCCAGCACCTACAGCCAAGAGACCCAGTACTTC. Its protein is CASTYSQETQYF. The full variable domain, rest sourced from reference TRBV28 and TRBJ2-5, is DVKVTQSSRYLVKRTGEKVFLECVQDMDHENMFWYRQDPGLGLRLIYFSYDVKMKEKGDIPEGYSVSREKKERFSLILESASTNQTSMYLCASTYSQETQYFGPGTRLLVL.

The V gene is TRBV27, the J gene TRBJ2-5, with 8 bases aligning to TRBD2. The J call is in doubt because the DNA end fits TRBJ2-1 better. The CDR3 has 13 amino acids. The germline CDR1 and CDR2 sequences are MNHEY and SMNVEV (reference sequence). CDR3 in amino acids: CASSSRGGYEQFF. The CDR3 coding sequence is TGTGCCAGCAGTTCCCGGGGGGGCTATGAGCAGTTCTTC.

The chain links TRBV7-9 to TRBJ2-1; 10 bases map to TRBD2. Germline V gene lookup returns CDR1 SEHNR and CDR2 FQNEAQ (reference sequence). The CDR3 is 19 residues long. V lost 6 bases and J lost 0; bases outside the gene matches: 14. The CDR3, as DNA: TGTGCCAGCAGTTCCTCTAGCGGGAGTTCTTCAAGCTCCTACAATGAGCAGTTCTTC. As protein: CASSSSSGSSSSSYNEQFF.

The chain couples TRBV12-5 to TRBJ2-3; 11 bases line up with TRBD2. With V trimmed by 6 bases and J by 0 bases, 5 bases remained unmatched. Germline assignment: CDR1 LGHNT and CDR2 FRNRAP. The CDR3 loop spans 16 amino acids. The CDR3 DNA reads as TGTGCTAGTGGCCCGGGACTAGCGGCTAGCACAGATACGCAGTATTTT. Translation: CASGPGLAASTDTQYF.

V gene TRBV12-3 or TRBV12-4 combines with J gene TRBJ1-6; no clear D gene. The CDR3 is 12 amino acids. V was clipped by 7 bases and J by 8 bases, with 9 bases between them. The CDR3: CASTERDSPLHF. For the CDR3, the DNA is TGTGCCAGCACCGAGAGAGATTCACCCCTCCACTTT.